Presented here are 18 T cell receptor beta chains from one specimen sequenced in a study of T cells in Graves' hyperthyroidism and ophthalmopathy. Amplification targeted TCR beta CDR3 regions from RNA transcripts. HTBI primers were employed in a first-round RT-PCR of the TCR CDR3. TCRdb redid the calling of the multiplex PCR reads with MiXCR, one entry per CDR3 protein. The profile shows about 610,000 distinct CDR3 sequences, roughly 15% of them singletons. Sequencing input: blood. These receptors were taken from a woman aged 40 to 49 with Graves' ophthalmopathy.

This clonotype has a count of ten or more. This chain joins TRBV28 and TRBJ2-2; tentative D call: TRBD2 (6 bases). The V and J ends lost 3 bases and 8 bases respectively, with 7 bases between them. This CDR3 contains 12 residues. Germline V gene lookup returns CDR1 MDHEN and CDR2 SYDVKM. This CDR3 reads CASSFLAGELFF. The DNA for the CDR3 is TGTGCCAGCAGTTTCCTAGCGGGGGAGCTGTTTTTT. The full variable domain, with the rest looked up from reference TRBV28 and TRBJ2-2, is DVKVTQSSRYLVKRTGEKVFLECVQDMDHENMFWYRQDPGLGLRLIYFSYDVKMKEKGDIPEGYSVSREKKERFSLILESASTNQTSMYLCASSFLAGELFFGEGSRLTVL.

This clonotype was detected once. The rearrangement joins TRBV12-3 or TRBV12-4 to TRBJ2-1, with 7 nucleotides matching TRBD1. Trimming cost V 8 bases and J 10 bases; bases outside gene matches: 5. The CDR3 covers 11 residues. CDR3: CASGKQGEQFF. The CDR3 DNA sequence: TGTGCCAGCGGGAAACAGGGGGAGCAGTTCTTC.

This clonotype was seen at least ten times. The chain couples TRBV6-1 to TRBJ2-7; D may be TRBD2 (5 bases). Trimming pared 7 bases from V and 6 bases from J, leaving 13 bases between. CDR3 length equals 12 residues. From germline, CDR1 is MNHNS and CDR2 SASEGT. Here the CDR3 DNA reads TGTGCCAGCACTGACAAGCGGCCCGAGCAGTACTTC. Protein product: CASTDKRPEQYF.

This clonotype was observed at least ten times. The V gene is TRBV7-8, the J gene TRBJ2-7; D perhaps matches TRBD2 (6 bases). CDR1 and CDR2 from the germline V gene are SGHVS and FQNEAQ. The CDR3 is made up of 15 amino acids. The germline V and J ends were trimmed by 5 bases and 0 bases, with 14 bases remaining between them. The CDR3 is CASSLDREYSYEQYF. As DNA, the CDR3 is TGTGCCAGCAGCCTCGACCGGGAGTACTCCTACGAGCAGTACTTC.

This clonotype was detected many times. The CDR3 DNA reads as TGTGCCAGCAGTTTCGCAGGGCTAGCCATCCACGAGCAGTACTTC. Translation: CASSFAGLAIHEQYF. V usage is TRBV7-9 and J usage is TRBJ2-7; D possibly matches TRBD1 or TRBD2 (5 bases each). Deletions cut 6 bases from V and 5 bases from J, with 20 bases between. CDR1 is SEHNR, CDR2 FQNEAQ, per germline (reference sequence). CDR3 length: 15 amino acids. The whole variable domain, filled in from reference TRBV7-9 and TRBJ2-7, reads DTGVSQNPRHKITKRGQNVTFRCDPISEHNRLYWYRQTLGQGPEFLTYFQNEAQLEKSRLLSDRFSAERPKGSFSTLEIQRTEQGDSAMYLCASSFAGLAIHEQYFGPGTRLTVT.

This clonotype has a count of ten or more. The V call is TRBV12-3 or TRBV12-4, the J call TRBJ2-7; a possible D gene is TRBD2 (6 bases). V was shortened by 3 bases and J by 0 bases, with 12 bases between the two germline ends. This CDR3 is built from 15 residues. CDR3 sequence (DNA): TGTGCCAGCAGTTTGCGGGCGGGGAGCTCCTACGAGCAGTACTTC. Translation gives CASSLRAGSSYEQYF.

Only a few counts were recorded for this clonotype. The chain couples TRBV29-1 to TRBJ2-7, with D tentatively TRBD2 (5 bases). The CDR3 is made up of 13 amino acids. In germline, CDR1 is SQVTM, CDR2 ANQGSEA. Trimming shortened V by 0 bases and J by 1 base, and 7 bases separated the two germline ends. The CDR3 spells CSVEEEGSYEQYF. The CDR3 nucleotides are TGCAGCGTTGAAGAAGAGGGATCCTACGAGCAGTACTTC.

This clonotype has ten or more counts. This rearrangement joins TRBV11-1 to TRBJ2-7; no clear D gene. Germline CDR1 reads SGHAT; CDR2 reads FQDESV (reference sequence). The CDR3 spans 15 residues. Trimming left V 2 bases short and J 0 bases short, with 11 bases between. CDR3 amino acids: CASSLSGGYSYEQYF. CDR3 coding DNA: TGTGCCAGCAGCTTATCCGGCGGCTACTCCTACGAGCAGTACTTC.

CDR3 nucleotides: TGTGCCAGCAGTAGGGGAGGGCCAATCACCGGGGAGCTGTTTTTT. Residues: CASSRGGPITGELFF. The V gene is TRBV27, the J gene TRBJ2-2; 7 nucleotides align to TRBD2. J lost 4 bases, V lost 5 bases, and 7 bases had no gene match. CDR3 size: 15 residues. CDR1 and CDR2 (germline): MNHEY, SMNVEV (reference sequence).

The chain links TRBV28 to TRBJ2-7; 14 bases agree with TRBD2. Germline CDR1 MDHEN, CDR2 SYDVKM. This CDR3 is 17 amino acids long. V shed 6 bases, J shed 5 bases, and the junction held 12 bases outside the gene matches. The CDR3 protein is CASRRSGTSGSHHEQYF. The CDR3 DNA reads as TGTGCCAGCAGAAGGTCCGGGACTAGCGGGAGTCACCACGAGCAGTACTTC.

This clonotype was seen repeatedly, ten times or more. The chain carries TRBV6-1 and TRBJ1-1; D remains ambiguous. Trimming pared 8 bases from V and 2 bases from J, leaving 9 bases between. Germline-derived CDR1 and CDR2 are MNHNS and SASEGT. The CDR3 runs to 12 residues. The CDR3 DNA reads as TGTGCCAGCTCGGAACATAACACTGAAGCTTTCTTT. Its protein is CASSEHNTEAFF.

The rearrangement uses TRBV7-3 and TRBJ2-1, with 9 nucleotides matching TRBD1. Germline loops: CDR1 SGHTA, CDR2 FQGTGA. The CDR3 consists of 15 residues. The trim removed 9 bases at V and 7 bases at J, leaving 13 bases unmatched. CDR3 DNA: TGTGCCAGACCCCGGGACAGGGTGGAACTTAATGAGCAGTTCTTC. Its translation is CARPRDRVELNEQFF.

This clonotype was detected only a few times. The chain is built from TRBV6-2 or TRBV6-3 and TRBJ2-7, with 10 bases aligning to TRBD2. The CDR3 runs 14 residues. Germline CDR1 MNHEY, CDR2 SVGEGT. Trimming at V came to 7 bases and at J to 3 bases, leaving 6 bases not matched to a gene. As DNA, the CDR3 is TGTGCCAGCATTTCGACTAGCGGGCGCTACGAGCAGTACTTC. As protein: CASISTSGRYEQYF.

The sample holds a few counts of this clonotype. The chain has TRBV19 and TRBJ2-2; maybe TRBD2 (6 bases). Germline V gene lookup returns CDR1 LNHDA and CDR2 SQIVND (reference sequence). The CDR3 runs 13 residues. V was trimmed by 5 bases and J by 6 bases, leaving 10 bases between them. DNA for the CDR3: TGTGCCAGTAGTCCGGGGGTCCCCGGGGAGCTGTTTTTT. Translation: CASSPGVPGELFF.

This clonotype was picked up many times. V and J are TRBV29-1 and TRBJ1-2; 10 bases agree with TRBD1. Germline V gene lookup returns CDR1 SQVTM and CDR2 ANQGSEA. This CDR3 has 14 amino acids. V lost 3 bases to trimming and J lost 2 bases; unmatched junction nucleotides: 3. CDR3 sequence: CSVEPDRGNYGYTF. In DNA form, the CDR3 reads TGCAGCGTTGAGCCGGACAGGGGGAACTATGGCTACACCTTC. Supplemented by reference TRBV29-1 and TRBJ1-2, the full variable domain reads SAVISQKPSRDICQRGTSLTIQCQVDSQVTMMFWYRQQPGQSLTLIATANQGSEATYESGFVIDKFPISRPNLTFSTLTVSNMSPEDSSIYLCSVEPDRGNYGYTFGSGTRLTVV.

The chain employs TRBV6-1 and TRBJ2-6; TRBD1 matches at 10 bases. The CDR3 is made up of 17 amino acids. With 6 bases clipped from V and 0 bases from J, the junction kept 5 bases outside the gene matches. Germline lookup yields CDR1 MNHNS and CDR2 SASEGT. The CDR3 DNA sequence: TGTGCCAGCAGCTCCGGGACAGGGGACTCTGGGGCCAACGTCCTGACTTTC. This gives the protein CASSSGTGDSGANVLTF.

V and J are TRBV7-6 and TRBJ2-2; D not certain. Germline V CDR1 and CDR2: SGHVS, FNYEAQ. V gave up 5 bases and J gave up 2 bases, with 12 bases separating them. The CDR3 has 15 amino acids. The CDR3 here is CASSPESGNTGELFF. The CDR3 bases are TGTGCCAGCAGCCCCGAATCAGGAAACACCGGGGAGCTGTTTTTT.

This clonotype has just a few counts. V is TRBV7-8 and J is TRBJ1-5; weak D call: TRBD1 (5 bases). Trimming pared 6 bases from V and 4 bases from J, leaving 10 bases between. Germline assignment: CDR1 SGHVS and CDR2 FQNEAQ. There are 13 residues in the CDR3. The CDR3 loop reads CASSWDHNQPQHF. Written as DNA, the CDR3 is TGTGCCAGCAGTTGGGACCATAATCAGCCCCAGCATTTT.